One TCR beta chain is described in this entry. The entry originates in a study of OX40 agonist ivuxolimab in advanced cancers. TCRdb's copy holds only in-frame clones and misses some; the assay was immunoSEQ multiplex PCR. This repertoire shows 50,000 to 65,000 clones, approximately 90% found once; its top ten account for 2.8%. The V end was cut by 0 bases, the J end by 3 bases, with 10 bases between. This CDR3 spans 15 amino acids. CDR1 is KGHSH and CDR2 is LQKENI in the germline V gene. The TCR was taken from an adult with an advanced solid tumor such as melanoma, head and neck, liver or kidney cancer. The chain carries TRBV18 and TRBJ2-3, with D tentatively TRBD1 (5 bases). This material consisted of CD4+ or CD8+ T cells sorted from blood, taken in a trial of the OX40 agonist ivuxolimab. This CDR3 is CASSPPMYRTDTQYF. In nucleotides, the CDR3 is TGTGCCAGCTCACCACCGATGTACAGGACAGATACGCAGTATTTT.